The rows below give T cell receptor beta chains drawn from one sample of a study of T cells in Graves' hyperthyroidism and ophthalmopathy. TCRdb re-derived calls from the multiplex PCR reads in MiXCR, one entry per CDR3 protein. The sample consists of hundreds of thousands of distinct CDR3 sequences, 40% to 55% of them appearing once. The material sequenced was peripheral blood or thyroid tissue (not recorded which). The receptors here all came from a woman younger than 35 with Graves' hyperthyroidism. Each CDR3 is given with its conserved first and last residue. Each record gives: D gene, V gene, clone size, J gene, CDR3 protein, CDR3 DNA. The D gene is left open where the match is weak. A row's size may be missing; if present it is once, few, many or a size class.

-	TRBV7-2	-	TRBJ1-3	CASSLRFGNTIYF	TGTGCCAGCAGCTTACGCTTTGGAAACACCATATATTTT
-	TRBV7-9	-	TRBJ1-1	CASSLAQDPEAFF	TGTGCCAGCAGCTTAGCACAGGACCCTGAAGCTTTCTTT
-	TRBV25-1	once	TRBJ1-1	CASSDIQLNTEAFF	TGTGCCAGCAGTGACATACAGCTGAACACTGAAGCTTTCTTT
-	TRBV12-3/TRBV12-4	-	TRBJ1-2	CASSLRRAHDYGYTF	TGTGCCAGCAGTTTACGGCGGGCCCACGACTATGGCTACACCTTC
-	TRBV7-6	-	TRBJ1-6	CASSDRDGNSPLHF	TGTGCCAGCAGCGACCGGGACGGGAATTCACCCCTCCACTTT
-	TRBV7-9	-	TRBJ2-5	CASSLRGHSQETQYF	TGCGCCAGCAGCTTGCGGGGACATAGCCAAGAGACCCAGTACTTC
-	TRBV9	few	TRBJ2-3	CASSVARTVTDTQYF	TGTGCCAGCAGCGTAGCTAGGACCGTCACAGATACGCAGTATTTT
TRBD2	TRBV14	many	TRBJ2-2	CASSRLASGELFF	TGTGCCAGCAGCCGACTAGCGTCCGGGGAGCTGTTTTTT
TRBD2	TRBV6-6	-	TRBJ2-7	CATPSGAYEQYF	TGTGCTACTCCTAGCGGCGCCTACGAGCAGTACTTC
-	TRBV25-1	-	TRBJ1-3	CASRGQLGNTIYF	TGTGCCAGCCGCGGACAGCTTGGAAACACCATATATTTT
-	TRBV7-6	many	TRBJ1-3	CASRGSSGNTIYF	TGTGCCAGCCGGGGGTCCTCTGGAAACACCATATATTTT
-	TRBV15	once	TRBJ2-6	CATSSIRGTGANVLTF	TGTGCCACCAGCAGCATCCGGGGGACTGGGGCCAACGTCCTGACTTTC
-	TRBV7-9	many	TRBJ2-7	CASRHPGSDEQYF	TGTGCCAGCAGACATCCGGGGAGTGACGAGCAGTACTTC
-	TRBV20-1	-	TRBJ2-7	CSARAGRSLYEQYF	TGCAGTGCTAGAGCGGGCAGGAGCCTATACGAGCAGTACTTC
TRBD2	TRBV7-9	-	TRBJ2-5	CASSPAGVEETQYF	TGTGCCAGCAGCCCGGCGGGAGTGGAAGAGACCCAGTACTTC
-	TRBV6-4	once	TRBJ2-1	CASSDGRTRQFF	TGTGCCAGCAGTGACGGCAGGACCAGGCAGTTCTTC
-	TRBV9	-	TRBJ1-2	CASSLDMEIQTDYGYTF	TGTGCCAGCAGCCTAGATATGGAAATCCAGACAGACTATGGCTACACCTTC
-	TRBV7-9	many	TRBJ1-2	CASSLTVYGYTF	TGTGCCAGCAGCTTAACCGTCTATGGCTACACCTTC
TRBD1	TRBV6-1	-	TRBJ2-7	CASSERDRRGYEQYF	TGTGCCAGCAGTGAGCGGGACAGGAGGGGATACGAGCAGTACTTC
-	TRBV7-2	-	TRBJ2-7	CASSPLQGYYEQYF	TGTGCCAGCAGCCCCCTACAGGGATACTACGAGCAGTACTTC
TRBD1	TRBV20-1	-	TRBJ2-7	CSARSSLGTDYEQYF	TGCAGTGCTAGATCGAGTCTCGGGACAGACTACGAGCAGTACTTC
TRBD2	TRBV10-3	once	TRBJ2-3	CAISQTSVTDTQYF	TGTGCCATCAGTCAGACTAGCGTCACAGATACGCAGTATTTT
-	TRBV15	-	TRBJ2-6	CATSRGGGTEAF	TGTGCCACCAGCAGAGGTGGGGGCACTGAAGCTTTC
-	TRBV10-3	-	TRBJ1-6	CAISGLAGDTYNSPLHF	TGTGCCATCAGTGGACTAGCGGGAGACACATATAATTCACCCCTCCACTTT
-	TRBV19	many	TRBJ1-5	CASSIWTDSNQPQHF	TGTGCCAGTAGTATCTGGACGGATAGCAATCAGCCCCAGCATTTT
-	TRBV5-5	-	TRBJ1-5	CASSTYKSRDNQPQHF	TGTGCCAGCAGCACGTACAAGTCCAGGGACAATCAGCCCCAGCATTTT
-	TRBV2	-	TRBJ2-5	CAALMAGRGQETQYF	TGTGCAGCACTGATGGCGGGACGAGGCCAAGAGACCCAGTACTTC
-	TRBV29-1	-	TRBJ2-7	CSVERGSREQYF	TGCAGCGTTGAGCGAGGCAGTCGGGAGCAGTACTTC
-	TRBV7-9	many	TRBJ1-1	CASSFRQEVAFF	TGTGCCAGCAGCTTTCGTCAGGAGGTGGCTTTCTTT
-	TRBV29-1	few	TRBJ1-6	CSVSRGSHSPLHF	TGCAGCGTTTCCCGGGGCAGCCATTCACCCCTCCACTTT
-	TRBV2	many	TRBJ2-7	CASNDAPSYEQYF	TGTGCCAGCAACGACGCGCCTTCCTACGAGCAGTACTTC
TRBD1	TRBV2	-	TRBJ2-7	CASGQGSYEQYF	TGTGCCAGCGGACAGGGGTCCTACGAGCAGTACTTC